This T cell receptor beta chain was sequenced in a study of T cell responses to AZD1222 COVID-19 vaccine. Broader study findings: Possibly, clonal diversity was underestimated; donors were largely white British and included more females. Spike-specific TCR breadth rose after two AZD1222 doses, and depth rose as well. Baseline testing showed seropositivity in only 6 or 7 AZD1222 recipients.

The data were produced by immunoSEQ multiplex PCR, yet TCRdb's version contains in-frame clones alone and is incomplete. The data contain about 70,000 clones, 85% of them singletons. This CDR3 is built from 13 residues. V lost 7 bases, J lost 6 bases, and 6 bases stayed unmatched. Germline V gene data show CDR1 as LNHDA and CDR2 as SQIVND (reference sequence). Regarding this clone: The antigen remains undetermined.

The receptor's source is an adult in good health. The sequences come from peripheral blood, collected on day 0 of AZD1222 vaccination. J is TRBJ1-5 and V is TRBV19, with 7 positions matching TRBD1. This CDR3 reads CASTAGGLQPQHF. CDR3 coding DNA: TGTGCCAGTACCGCAGGGGGGCTTCAGCCCCAGCATTTT. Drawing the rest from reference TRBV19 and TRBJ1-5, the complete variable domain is DGGITQSPKYLFRKEGQNVTLSCEQNLNHDAMYWYRQDPGQGLRLIYYSQIVNDFQKGDIAEGYSVSREKKESFPLTVTSAQKNPTAFYLCASTAGGLQPQHFGDGTRLSIL.